These 32 T cell receptor beta chains came from one sample sequenced in a study of T cell repertoires in cytomegalovirus infection (dated by TCRdb to the late 2010s). TCRdb names Illumina HiSeq 1500 as the instrument used. TCRdb reprocessed the public reads (quality trimming at Q25 with fastp, clone calling with MiXCR) and kept in-frame beta chains. Entries are consolidated by CDR3 protein sequence, retaining the most common genes and DNA. The sample table shows nearly 450,000 distinct CDR3 sequences, and roughly a third are seen once. Clones ranked in the top ten supply roughly 15% of the sample. Sequencing was done on a sample of PBMCs. Source of these receptors: a human donor in good health (CMV status not recorded). Some clones in this sample may be carry-over from other donors' samples.

The sample holds a few counts of this clonotype. V usage is TRBV5-1 and J usage is TRBJ2-3; D call uncertain. Deletions cut 2 bases from V and 4 bases from J, with 11 bases between. There are 14 residues in the CDR3. Germline V gives CDR1 SGHRS, CDR2 YFSETQ. The CDR3 loop is CASSFGGFPDTQYF. CDR3 nucleotides: TGCGCCAGCAGCTTTGGCGGATTCCCAGATACGCAGTATTTT. The entire variable domain, with the rest obtained from reference TRBV5-1 and TRBJ2-3, is as follows: KAGVTQTPRYLIKTRGQQVTLSCSPISGHRSVSWYQQTPGQGLQFLFEYFSETQRNKGNFPGRFSGRQFSNSRSEMNVSTLELGDSALYLCASSFGGFPDTQYFGPGTRLTVL.

This clonotype was observed a few times. The J gene is TRBJ1-3, the V gene TRBV7-9; D unclear. Per the germline V gene, CDR1 is SEHNR and CDR2 is FQNEAQ (reference sequence). V lost 8 bases to trimming and J lost 0 bases, with 5 bases between them. The CDR3 runs 12 residues. The CDR3 region is CASWGSGNTIYF. The CDR3 nucleotides are TGTGCCAGCTGGGGCTCTGGAAACACCATATATTTT. Drawing the rest from reference TRBV7-9 and TRBJ1-3, the complete variable domain is DTGVSQNPRHKITKRGQNVTFRCDPISEHNRLYWYRQTLGQGPEFLTYFQNEAQLEKSRLLSDRFSAERPKGSFSTLEIQRTEQGDSAMYLCASWGSGNTIYFGEGSWLTVV.

Turning to this clonotype: A much larger clone lies a single base off, so this may be a read error. The chain combines TRBV7-2 with TRBJ1-3, with TRBD1 as a possible D gene (5 bases). V was shortened by 5 bases and J by 0 bases, with 14 bases between the two germline ends. CDR1 and CDR2 from the germline V gene are SGHTA and FQGNSA. This CDR3 has 16 amino acids. The CDR3 DNA reads TGTGCCAGCAGCCCTTGTGACAGTCCCTCTGGAAACACCATATATTTT. This translates into CASSPCDSPSGNTIYF.

The chain links TRBV6-2 or TRBV6-3 to TRBJ1-2; D is ambiguous. V was clipped by 2 bases and J by 1 base, with 5 bases between them. CDR3 size: 13 residues. Germline V CDR1 and CDR2: MNHEY, SVGEGT. The CDR3 spells CASSYEINYGYTF. DNA for the CDR3: TGTGCCAGCAGTTACGAGATTAACTATGGCTACACCTTC.

This clonotype was detected only a few times. The V and J genes are TRBV6-1 and TRBJ1-5; D is undetermined. V was shortened by 2 bases and J by 6 bases, with 5 bases between the two germline ends. Germline V CDR1 and CDR2: MNHNS, SASEGT. The CDR3 loop spans 12 amino acids. Written as DNA, the CDR3 is TGTGCCAGCAGTGAATATAGTCAGCCCCAGCATTTT. This sequence encodes CASSEYSQPQHF.

This CDR3 is CASSAQLGGGDQPQHF. CDR3 DNA: TGTGCCAGTAGTGCTCAATTGGGGGGGGGCGATCAGCCCCAGCATTTT. The genes are TRBV19 and TRBJ1-5; D may be TRBD1 (6 bases). The CDR3 length is 16 residues. Germline loops: CDR1 LNHDA, CDR2 SQIVND (reference sequence). V dropped 5 bases and J dropped 5 bases, with 19 bases sitting between them.

The chain carries TRBV29-1 and TRBJ2-5; maybe TRBD2 (5 bases). This CDR3 region has 12 residues. Trimming cost V 3 bases and J 5 bases, with 10 bases left between them. Germline CDR1 SQVTM, CDR2 ANQGSEA. CDR3 in amino acids: CSVDRGRETQYF. CDR3 nucleotides: TGCAGCGTTGACCGGGGTCGGGAGACCCAGTACTTC.

The CDR3 region is CSARELGLGNQPQHF. As DNA, the CDR3 is TGCAGTGCTAGAGAATTGGGTTTAGGCAATCAGCCCCAGCATTTT. The rearrangement uses TRBV20-1 and TRBJ1-5; no definite D call. This CDR3 is built from 15 residues. Germline V CDR1 and CDR2: DFQATT, SNEGSKA (reference sequence). Trimming took 0 bases from V and 2 from J, leaving 11 bases between them.

This clonotype has ten or more counts. This chain connects TRBV7-2 to TRBJ2-5; possibly TRBD2 for D (6 bases). The germline V and J ends were trimmed by 3 bases and 5 bases, with 31 bases remaining between them. The germline gives CDR1 SGHTA, CDR2 FQGNSA. This CDR3 is built from 20 residues. The CDR3 sequence is CASSFSAGPRGGAPWETQYF. In nucleotides, the CDR3 is TGTGCCAGCAGCTTTTCCGCAGGGCCTCGAGGCGGGGCCCCGTGGGAGACCCAGTACTTC.

The rearrangement joins TRBV12-3 or TRBV12-4 to TRBJ1-1; 8 bases line up with TRBD1. The CDR3 has 12 amino acids. The junction had 5 bases not matched to a gene; V was cut back by 6 bases and J by 8 bases. DNA of the CDR3: TGTGCCAGCAGAGTGGGACAGGAAGAAGCTTTCTTT. Protein: CASRVGQEEAFF.

This clonotype appeared a few times. The chain is built from TRBV7-6 and TRBJ1-6; 7 nucleotides match TRBD1. The CDR3 is made up of 15 amino acids. CDR1 SGHVS and CDR2 FNYEAQ come from the germline V gene. The trim removed 6 bases at V and 7 bases at J, leaving 9 bases unmatched. CDR3 protein: CASRREGARNSPLHF. The CDR3 region has the DNA TGTGCCAGCAGACGTGAGGGGGCCAGGAATTCACCCCTCCACTTT.

This clonotype has a handful of counts. V and J are TRBV29-1 and TRBJ1-4; TRBD1 might be the D (6 bases). This CDR3 has 14 amino acids. The V end lost 4 bases, the J end lost 4 bases, and 13 bases lay between the germline ends. From germline, CDR1 is SQVTM and CDR2 ANQGSEA. The CDR3 reads CSVGVGGGNEKLFF. CDR3 bases: TGCAGCGTTGGGGTCGGGGGCGGTAATGAAAAACTGTTTTTT.

To note about this clonotype: This sequence may be a read error, since a much larger clone differs from it by one base. Since no conserved phenylalanine or tryptophan closes the CDR3, a read error is the likely cause. The chain links TRBV7-4 to TRBJ2-6; perhaps TRBD2 as D (7 bases). The germline gives CDR1 SGHVT, CDR2 SQSDAQ. The CDR3 is 18 amino acids. Deletions cut 5 bases from V and 1 base from J, with 18 bases between. The CDR3 DNA is TGTGCCAGCAGCCCCGGAGGGGGGGGCGCTTCTGGGGCCAACGTCCTGACTTTA. Its translation: CASSPGGGGASGANVLTL.

The chain combines TRBV6-5 with TRBJ2-5; 7 bases agree with TRBD1. V lost 8 bases and J lost 2; bases outside the gene matches: 8. Germline loops: CDR1 MNHEY, CDR2 SVGAGI. The length of the CDR3 is 14 residues. The CDR3 spells CASRGQNGQETQYF. CDR3 nucleotides: TGTGCCAGCCGGGGACAGAACGGTCAAGAGACCCAGTACTTC.

V usage is TRBV11-2 and J usage is TRBJ1-1; the match to TRBD1 covers 10 bases. The CDR3 is made up of 14 amino acids. Germline V gene sequence: CDR1 SGHAT, CDR2 FQNNGV. The trim removed 0 bases at V and 10 bases at J, leaving 5 bases unmatched. The CDR3 DNA reads as TGTGCCAGCAGCTTAGAGAGAAGACAGGGGGCAGCTTTCTTT. The encoded protein is CASSLERRQGAAFF.

J is TRBJ1-2 and V is TRBV12-3 or TRBV12-4; no definite D call. Trimming shortened V by 5 bases and J by 8 bases, and 12 bases separated the two germline ends. CDR3 size: 12 residues. The CDR3 nucleotides are TGTGCCAGCAGTCCCACCTATCGCGGCTACACCTTC. This codes for CASSPTYRGYTF.

There are a few counts of this clonotype. V usage is TRBV29-1 and J usage is TRBJ2-1; 8 bases are a match to TRBD1. V gave up 6 bases and J gave up 8 bases; unmatched junction bases: 6. CDR3 size: 12 residues. Germline V CDR1 and CDR2: SQVTM, ANQGSEA. CDR3 sequence: CSVGKTGDEQFF. In DNA form, the CDR3 reads TGCAGCGTGGGGAAGACAGGGGATGAGCAGTTCTTC.

This clonotype was counted at least ten times. The chain links TRBV7-9 to TRBJ2-2; no firm D call. This CDR3 region has 15 residues. Trimming took off 4 bases at V and 0 bases at J, with 9 bases between the two ends. The germline V gene has CDR1 SEHNR and CDR2 FQNEAQ (reference sequence). CDR3 protein: CASSWVSSNTGELFF. In DNA form, the CDR3 reads TGTGCCAGCAGCTGGGTCAGCTCGAACACCGGGGAGCTGTTTTTT.

The chain employs TRBV14 and TRBJ1-2; D gene unclear. CDR3 length equals 15 residues. CDR1 and CDR2 (germline): SGHDN, FVKESK. Trimming cost V 0 bases and J 5 bases, with 13 bases left between them. The CDR3 loop is CASSQDLHAVYGYTF. The CDR3 DNA follows: TGTGCCAGCAGCCAAGATCTTCATGCAGTTTATGGCTACACCTTC.

This sequence joins TRBV6-5 and TRBJ1-6; a possible D gene is TRBD1 (5 bases). This CDR3 is built from 17 residues. Germline V gene lookup returns CDR1 MNHEY and CDR2 SVGAGI. V lost 2 bases and J 1 base, leaving 12 bases between the germline ends. CDR3 nucleotide sequence: TGTGCCAGCAGTTACACGCCGCAGGGTTCCTATAATTCACCCCTCCACTTT. Translating it yields CASSYTPQGSYNSPLHF.

The genes are TRBV20-1 and TRBJ2-3; the match to TRBD2 covers 8 bases. CDR1 is DFQATT and CDR2 is SNEGSKA in the germline V gene (reference sequence). The CDR3 consists of 17 residues. After removal of 6 bases from V and 4 bases from J, the junction contained 18 bases not matched to a gene. CDR3 in amino acids: CSAKPWRGAKTSDTQYF. The DNA for the CDR3 is TGCAGTGCCAAGCCCTGGCGGGGGGCCAAAACGTCAGATACGCAGTATTTT.

This clonotype showed up just a few times. This chain links TRBV19 with TRBJ1-4; 7 bases map to TRBD1. V lost 8 bases, J lost 10 bases, and 7 bases stayed unmatched. The V gene's germline CDR1 is LNHDA and CDR2 SQIVND (reference sequence). The CDR3 totals 12 residues. CDR3 sequence: CASGTASLKLFF. DNA for the CDR3: TGTGCCAGTGGGACAGCCAGCCTAAAACTGTTTTTT.

The rearrangement uses TRBV7-2 and TRBJ2-4, with 7 bases fitting TRBD2. Germline trimming cut 1 base from V and 6 bases from J; bases unmatched to any gene: 9. CDR3 length equals 16 residues. Germline CDR1 is SGHTA and CDR2 is FQGNSA. The CDR3 nucleotides read TGTGCCAGCAGCTTAGTGGGGGGAGGGGCACCAAACATTCAGTACTTC. Translation: CASSLVGGGAPNIQYF.

The chain combines TRBV2 with TRBJ1-5; no definite D call. Looked up from germline, CDR1 is SNHLY and CDR2 is FYNNEI. V lost 6 bases, J lost 4 bases, and 10 bases lay in between. The CDR3 is made up of 13 amino acids. The CDR3: CASRLGANQPQHF. CDR3 nucleotide sequence: TGTGCCAGCAGATTGGGCGCAAATCAGCCCCAGCATTTT.

This clonotype has only a few counts. The chain carries TRBV3-1 and TRBJ1-1; TRBD1 is a possible D gene (6 bases). This CDR3 is built from 13 residues. Trimming removed 6 bases from V and 0 bases from J, with 8 bases in between. The V gene's germline CDR1 is LGHDT and CDR2 YNNKEL (reference sequence). CDR3 sequence: CASSKGVNTEAFF. The CDR3 bases are TGTGCCAGCAGTAAGGGGGTGAACACTGAAGCTTTCTTT.

The chain links TRBV18 to TRBJ1-5, with 8 bases fitting TRBD1. The CDR3 has 15 residues. The V and J ends lost 5 bases and 0 bases, in that order; junction bases with no gene match: 3. Germline V gives CDR1 KGHSH, CDR2 LQKENI. This chain's CDR3 is CASSTGGDSNQPQHF. The CDR3 DNA reads as TGTGCCAGCTCAACAGGGGGGGATAGCAATCAGCCCCAGCATTTT.

This clonotype was counted a few times. The chain is built from TRBV7-3 and TRBJ2-7; D not certain. CDR3 length: 13 amino acids. Trimming removed 0 bases at V and 3 bases at J, with 6 bases between. From germline, CDR1 is SGHTA and CDR2 FQGTGA. The CDR3 bases are TGTGCCAGCAGCTTAACTAAGATCTACGAGCAGTACTTC. Translated, it gives CASSLTKIYEQYF.

This sequence joins TRBV2 and TRBJ2-2; D ambiguous. Trimming removed 3 bases from V and 4 bases from J, with 6 bases in between. The CDR3 is 13 residues long. CDR1 is SNHLY, CDR2 FYNNEI, per germline. The CDR3 nucleotides are TGTGCCAGCAGTGACCACGGCACCGGGGAGCTGTTTTTT. This translates into CASSDHGTGELFF.

This clonotype was observed a handful of times. The rearrangement uses TRBV19 and TRBJ2-7; D unclear. There are 14 residues in the CDR3. The V gene's germline CDR1 is LNHDA and CDR2 SQIVND (reference sequence). Between the trimmed V and J ends, which lost 3 bases and 2 bases, there was a span of 11 bases. The CDR3 nucleotides read TGTGCCAGTAGTATGGGGTCCCCCACCTACGAGCAGTACTTC. Residues: CASSMGSPTYEQYF.

In its sample, this clonotype was seen a few times. The gene calls are TRBV12-3 or TRBV12-4 and TRBJ2-7; D tentatively fits TRBD1 or TRBD2 (6 bases each). V shed 5 bases and J shed 3 bases, with 14 bases lying between them. CDR3 size: 14 residues. The CDR3 protein is CASSKGGQFYEQYF. The CDR3 bases are TGTGCCAGCAGTAAAGGGGGGCAATTCTACGAGCAGTACTTC.

For this clonotype: A read error may be the cause here, since a much bigger clone is one base away. V and J are TRBV12-3 or TRBV12-4 and TRBJ2-1; 8 nucleotides agree with TRBD1. This CDR3 has 15 residues. The V gene end was trimmed by 5 bases and the J gene end by 8 bases; junction bases not matched to a gene: 11. CDR3 bases: TGTGCCAGCAGTATCCGGACAGGGTTTGACGATGAGCAGTTCTTC. This encodes CASSIRTGFDDEQFF.

The CDR3 DNA is TGTGCCAGCAGTTACTCGTCAACCCAGGGCCCCTTGACCCAGTACTTC. It encodes CASSYSSTQGPLTQYF. The J gene is TRBJ2-5, the V gene TRBV6-2 or TRBV6-3, with a tentative D call TRBD1 (5 bases). The V gene lost 0 bases and the J gene lost 7 bases, with 18 bases spanning the gap. From germline, CDR1 is MNHEY and CDR2 SVGEGT. CDR3 length equals 16 residues.